These 4 T cell receptor beta chains originate from one sample sequenced in a study of regulatory T cells in long-lasting Graves disease. Documented time point: newly diagnosed GD, antithyroid drugs for less than 3 months. PBMC RNA served as the TCR library source. CDR3-region Arm-PCR and iRepertoire HTBI primers produced the TCR beta libraries. TCRdb re-called the multiplex PCR reads through MiXCR, storing one row per CDR3 protein. The sample contains fewer than 350,000 distinct CDR3 sequences, 18% of which appear only once. The sample in question was peripheral blood mononuclear cells (PBMCs), obtained at new diagnosis, from a patient treated with antithyroid drugs. The origin of the receptors is a female donor with Graves disease.

This clonotype was detected a few times. A much larger clonotype is one base distant, so this may be a read error. The V gene is TRBV3-1, the J gene TRBJ1-1; 7 bases agree with TRBD1. The ends lost 6 bases at V and 6 bases at J; junction bases unmatched: 7. This CDR3 comprises 13 residues. CDR1 is LGHDT, CDR2 YNNKEL, per germline (reference sequence). Here the CDR3 DNA reads TGTGCCAGCAGAGCCAGGGGGGGACCTGAAGCTTTCTTT. This gives the protein CASRARGGPEAFF.

This clonotype was seen at least ten times. V and J are TRBV2 and TRBJ2-7, with no clear D. The V end lost 4 bases, the J end lost 8 bases, and 18 bases lay between the germline ends. CDR1 SNHLY and CDR2 FYNNEI come from the germline V gene. This CDR3 has 14 amino acids. DNA for the CDR3: TGTGCCAGCAGTGCACAAACTACCCCCCTACAGCAGTACTTC. Its translation: CASSAQTTPLQQYF.

This chain connects TRBV6-2 or TRBV6-3 to TRBJ1-1; D is uncertain. Germline V gene sequence: CDR1 MNHEY, CDR2 SVGEGT. The CDR3 loop spans 13 amino acids. V gave up 5 bases and J gave up 1 base, with 8 bases separating them. The CDR3 reads CASSTVRNTEAFF. CDR3 nucleotides: TGTGCCAGCAGTACCGTTCGGAACACTGAAGCTTTCTTT.

This clonotype was detected only a few times. This sequence joins TRBV15 and TRBJ2-3; 9 bases are shared with TRBD2. After removal of 3 bases from V and 1 base from J, the junction contained 11 bases not matched to a gene. Looked up from germline, CDR1 is LNHNV and CDR2 is YYDKDF (reference sequence). This CDR3 is built from 18 residues. This chain's CDR3 is CATSSGIAGARGTDTQYF. CDR3 sequence (DNA): TGTGCCACCAGCAGTGGGATAGCGGGAGCCCGGGGCACAGATACGCAGTATTTT.